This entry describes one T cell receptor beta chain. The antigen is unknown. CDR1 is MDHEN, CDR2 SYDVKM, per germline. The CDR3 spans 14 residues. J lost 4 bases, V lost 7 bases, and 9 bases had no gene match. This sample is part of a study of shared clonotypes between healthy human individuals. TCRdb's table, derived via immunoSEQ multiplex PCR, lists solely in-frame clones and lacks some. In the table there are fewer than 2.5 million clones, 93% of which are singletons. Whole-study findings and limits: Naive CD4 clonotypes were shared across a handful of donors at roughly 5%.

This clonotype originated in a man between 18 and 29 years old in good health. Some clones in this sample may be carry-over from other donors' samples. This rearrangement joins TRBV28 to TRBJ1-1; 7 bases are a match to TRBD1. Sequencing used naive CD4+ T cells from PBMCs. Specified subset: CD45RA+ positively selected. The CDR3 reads CASTSRGVSTEAFF. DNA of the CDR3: TGTGCCAGCACCAGCAGGGGGGTGAGCACTGAAGCTTTCTTT.